One and the same sample provided the 24 T cell receptor beta chains below, sequenced in a study of CD8 T cells in Susac syndrome. The RNA input was about 0.45 to 1 ug, and it was reverse transcribed with random hexamers. TCRdb re-derived calls from the immunoSEQ multiplex PCR reads in MiXCR, one entry per CDR3 protein. The repertoire includes 130,000 to 150,000 distinct CDR3 sequences, approximately 96% of them detected once, and about 0.08% sits in the top ten. The specimen was CD4+ T cells from PBMCs. The receptors here all came from a human donor with Susac syndrome.

This clonotype was counted once. The chain has TRBV3-1 and TRBJ2-1, with D perhaps matching TRBD2 (6 bases). The V gene's germline CDR1 is LGHDT and CDR2 YNNKEL (reference sequence). The CDR3 is 17 amino acids. V dropped 0 bases and J dropped 6 bases, with 18 bases sitting between them. The CDR3 region has the DNA TGTGCCAGCAGCCAAGATCCAGGCCTAGCGTGGGGCAATGAGCAGTTCTTC. Amino acid sequence: CASSQDPGLAWGNEQFF.

This chain links TRBV7-8 with TRBJ2-6, with 9 bases that match TRBD1. Germline V CDR1 and CDR2: SGHVS, FQNEAQ. The CDR3 has 16 residues. Losses at the gene ends were 5 bases for V and 4 bases for J; bases not matched to a gene: 6. The DNA of the CDR3 is TGTGCCAGCAGCGCACAGGGGGCGGAGGGGGCCAACGTCCTGACTTTC. It yields the protein CASSAQGAEGANVLTF.

This clonotype was observed a few times. The gene calls are TRBV29-1 and TRBJ2-7; TRBD1 matches at 9 bases. Germline V gene sequence: CDR1 SQVTM, CDR2 ANQGSEA. V was clipped by 5 bases and J by 5 bases; unmatched bases: 4. The CDR3 sequence is 12 residues long. CDR3 in amino acids: CSVNRGPNEQYF. The CDR3 DNA reads as TGCAGCGTTAACAGGGGGCCCAACGAGCAGTACTTC.

The chain links TRBV9 to TRBJ1-3, with no clear D. Between the trimmed V and J ends, which lost 1 base and 7 bases, there was a span of 12 bases. Germline CDR1 reads SGDLS; CDR2 reads YYNGEE. The CDR3 consists of 14 residues. CDR3 sequence reads: CASSVNSGDNTIYF. In nucleotides, the CDR3 is TGTGCCAGCAGCGTAAATTCAGGAGACAACACCATATATTTT.

The chain employs TRBV11-2 and TRBJ1-6; unclear D gene. The ends were cut back, 5 bases at V and 4 bases at J, with 15 bases in the middle. Germline V gives CDR1 SGHAT, CDR2 FQNNGV. There are 16 residues in the CDR3. The CDR3 here is CASSPMAPPYNSPLHF. DNA for the CDR3: TGTGCCAGCAGCCCCATGGCCCCTCCTTATAATTCACCCCTCCACTTT.

The chain is built from TRBV7-9 and TRBJ2-1; D might be TRBD1 (7 bases). The germline V and J ends were trimmed by 5 bases and 5 bases, with 16 bases remaining between them. This CDR3 has 15 residues. Germline CDR1 SEHNR, CDR2 FQNEAQ (reference sequence). The CDR3 bases are TGTGCCAGCAGCCCCGGGGGCAGGGGGGACAATGAGCAGTTCTTC. It codes for CASSPGGRGDNEQFF.

The chain is built from TRBV29-1 and TRBJ2-7, with D possibly TRBD2 on 5 matching bases. This CDR3 is 13 amino acids long. Germline V lookup: CDR1 SQVTM, CDR2 ANQGSEA. V dropped 7 bases and J dropped 3 bases, with 16 bases sitting between them. The CDR3 DNA reads as TGCAGCGCCAGCACGGACGGGGACTACGAGCAGTACTTC. Protein product: CSASTDGDYEQYF.

This clonotype was counted once. J is TRBJ1-1 and V is TRBV20-1; a weak D match, TRBD1 (5 bases). CDR1 DFQATT and CDR2 SNEGSKA come from the germline V gene (reference sequence). The germline V and J ends were trimmed by 5 bases and 0 bases, with 13 bases remaining between them. The CDR3 has 14 amino acids. The CDR3 region is CSAWRGSMNTEAFF. The CDR3 DNA reads TGCAGTGCTTGGCGGGGCAGCATGAACACTGAAGCTTTCTTT.

This chain uses TRBV20-1 with TRBJ1-6; no definite D call. There are 15 residues in the CDR3. Between the trimmed V and J ends, which lost 1 base and 0 bases, there was a span of 7 bases. Germline V gene lookup returns CDR1 DFQATT and CDR2 SNEGSKA (reference sequence). CDR3 residues: CSARGDRSYNSPLHF. As DNA, the CDR3 is TGCAGTGCTAGAGGTGACCGCTCCTATAATTCACCCCTCCACTTT.

The gene calls are TRBV12-3 or TRBV12-4 and TRBJ1-2, with TRBD1 as a possible D gene (5 bases). The ends were cut back, 11 bases at V and 8 bases at J, with 21 bases in the middle. The CDR3 has 13 amino acids. The CDR3 loop is CAGQPPGPLGYTF. For the CDR3, the DNA is TGTGCCGGGCAACCCCCGGGACCTCTAGGCTACACCTTC.

The chain recombines TRBV4-1 with TRBJ1-5, with unresolved D. The CDR3 is 15 amino acids. V shed 1 base and J shed 1 base, with 8 bases lying between them. CDR1 and CDR2 (germline): MGHRA, YSYEKL. CDR3 in DNA: TGCGCCAGCAGCCAAGTGGGTAGAAGCAATCAGCCCCAGCATTTT. Translation gives CASSQVGRSNQPQHF.

The J gene is TRBJ1-1, the V gene TRBV12-5, with D possibly matching TRBD1 (5 bases). With 5 bases removed from V and 6 bases from J, the gap between germline ends came to 16 bases. Germline values: CDR1 LGHNT, CDR2 FRNRAP. The CDR3 is 14 residues long. For the CDR3, the DNA is TGTGCTAGTGGTCTCCCGGGGGGGGTGGCTGAAGCTTTCTTT. As protein: CASGLPGGVAEAFF.

CDR3 bases: TGCAGTGCTAGAAGGTCTGAGCGAGAGTTCTACGAGCAGTACTTC. It codes for CSARRSEREFYEQYF. V and J are TRBV20-1 and TRBJ2-7; D unresolved. This CDR3 comprises 15 residues. CDR1 and CDR2 from the germline V gene are DFQATT and SNEGSKA (reference sequence). V was shortened by 2 bases and J by 3 bases, with 17 bases between the two germline ends.

The CDR3 region has the DNA TGCAGCGTTGATAGGTCTCTGGGCACAGATACGCAGTATTTT. Its translation: CSVDRSLGTDTQYF. V usage is TRBV29-1 and J usage is TRBJ2-3; no definite D call. CDR1 is SQVTM and CDR2 is ANQGSEA in the germline V gene. Trimming took 3 bases from V and 1 from J, leaving 11 bases between them. The CDR3 is 14 amino acids.

The V gene is TRBV20-1, the J gene TRBJ1-1; tentatively, D is TRBD1 (5 bases). From germline, CDR1 is DFQATT and CDR2 SNEGSKA (reference sequence). The CDR3 is 14 amino acids. Trimming stripped 0 bases from V and 5 bases from J, with 13 bases between. The CDR3 region is CSARDRRERTEAFF. CDR3 sequence (DNA): TGCAGTGCTAGAGATCGCAGGGAAAGGACTGAAGCTTTCTTT.

The chain combines TRBV6-5 with TRBJ1-1, with TRBD1 identical over 7 bases. The CDR3 runs to 13 residues. Germline-derived CDR1 and CDR2 are MNHEY and SVGAGI. Trimming cost V 4 bases and J 5 bases; bases outside gene matches: 4. The CDR3 DNA sequence: TGTGCCAGCAGTTTACAGGGGCGGACTGAAGCTTTCTTT. Residues: CASSLQGRTEAFF.

The chain carries TRBV2 and TRBJ2-7; D is possibly TRBD2 (6 bases). The germline CDR1 and CDR2 sequences are SNHLY and FYNNEI. V was pared by 10 bases and J by 7 bases, with 20 bases between. The CDR3 is 13 amino acids. CDR3 DNA sequence: TGTGCCACCCTCCGGGACTCTCGGACGGAGCAGTACTTC. Translating it yields CATLRDSRTEQYF.

The chain is built from TRBV4-2 and TRBJ2-6; no clear D. This CDR3 contains 19 residues. Germline loops: CDR1 LGHNA, CDR2 YNFKEQ. V was cut by 0 bases and J by 0 bases, with 15 bases left in between. CDR3 sequence (DNA): TGTGCCAGCAGCCAAGATCGACCCCAAGGTTCCTCTGGGGCCAACGTCCTGACTTTC. This translates into CASSQDRPQGSSGANVLTF.

This rearrangement joins TRBV29-1 to TRBJ2-2, with D perhaps TRBD1 (6 bases). Trimming left V 4 bases short and J 6 bases short, with 15 bases between. This CDR3 contains 14 residues. Germline loops: CDR1 SQVTM, CDR2 ANQGSEA. The CDR3 reads CSVVGASRAGELFF. The CDR3 bases are TGCAGCGTTGTGGGGGCCTCCCGGGCCGGGGAGCTGTTTTTT.

The rearrangement links TRBV2 to TRBJ2-5, with 8 positions matching TRBD2. This CDR3 contains 13 residues. V lost 7 bases, J lost 2 bases, and 3 bases stayed unmatched. Per the germline V gene, CDR1 is SNHLY and CDR2 is FYNNEI. CDR3 sequence: CASTRGGQETQYF. The DNA of the CDR3 is TGTGCCAGCACCCGGGGGGGACAAGAGACCCAGTACTTC.

The chain is built from TRBV7-9 and TRBJ1-1, with 10 bases that match TRBD1. The CDR3 runs to 15 residues. Trimming took 5 bases from V and 12 from J; bases not matched to a gene: 15. Germline-derived CDR1 and CDR2 are SEHNR and FQNEAQ (reference sequence). The CDR3 nucleotides read TGTGCCAGCAGCCTACTTAACCGGGACAGGGGAGGAACTTTCTTT. Translation gives CASSLLNRDRGGTFF.

Here the CDR3 DNA reads TGTGCCAGCAGTCCAGAGGGAGGAAGTTTAGAGACCCAGTACTTC. Translation gives CASSPEGGSLETQYF. The chain recombines TRBV2 with TRBJ2-5; D is perhaps TRBD2 (6 bases). V lost 5 bases to trimming and J lost 4 bases, with 17 bases between them. The CDR3 has 15 amino acids. Germline V CDR1 and CDR2: SNHLY, FYNNEI.

The gene calls are TRBV28 and TRBJ2-7; TRBD1 matches 7 bases. This CDR3 is built from 15 residues. J lost 3 bases, V lost 4 bases, and 9 bases had no gene match. Germline V gene sequence: CDR1 MDHEN, CDR2 SYDVKM. The CDR3 DNA reads as TGTGCCAGCAGTTCCCAAGGGGGCGGTGTCTACGAGCAGTACTTC. Translated, it gives CASSSQGGGVYEQYF. Looking up the rest from reference TRBV28 and TRBJ2-7 gives the full variable domain: DVKVTQSSRYLVKRTGEKVFLECVQDMDHENMFWYRQDPGLGLRLIYFSYDVKMKEKGDIPEGYSVSREKKERFSLILESASTNQTSMYLCASSSQGGGVYEQYFGPGTRLTVT.

The V and J genes are TRBV3-1 and TRBJ1-2; no clear D gene. Germline assignment: CDR1 LGHDT and CDR2 YNNKEL (reference sequence). The CDR3 covers 12 residues. V lost 3 bases and J 6 bases, leaving 8 bases between the germline ends. This CDR3 reads CASSQGSNGYTF. In DNA, the CDR3 is TGTGCCAGCAGCCAGGGTTCGAATGGCTACACCTTC.